This T cell receptor (beta chain) was retrieved from a study of T cell responses to AZD1222 COVID-19 vaccine (dated by TCRdb to the early 2020s). For the study in its entirety: TCR sequencing was performed for about 240 trial participants, of whom approximately 200 were given two doses of AZD1222 and some 25 were given two doses of MenACWY control vaccine. Trial participants were enrolled into age subgroups of 18-55, 56-69 and 70-plus years, which contained about 160, 30 and 59 TCR-sequenced participants, respectively. The study at large found these results: Participants were mostly white British, with more females than males. The authors suggested clonal diversity may have been underestimated. The whole spike protein was spanned by vaccine-associated CD4 TCRs, and dominant responses were seen in regions 160-218 and 743-854. In the small 56-69-year group, the increase in depth fell short of significance, most likely because of low power. A significant rise in spike-specific TCR breadth and depth was observed after two AZD1222 doses relative to day 0 and relative to MenACWY recipients. Nearly half of unique spike-specific TCRs reportedly recognized epitopes outside regions mutated in the B.1.351 and B.1.1.7 variants. Conclusions about previously exposed vaccinees were limited because only five to seven AZD1222 recipients were SARS-CoV-2 seropositive at baseline. Because no day 14 peak-response samples were available, the repertoires could be characterized only after the peak T cell response.

For this chain, trimming is 1 base at the V end and 2 bases at the J end, and the number of junction bases without a gene match is 12. CDR1 MNHNS and CDR2 SASEGT are derived from the germline V gene. The CDR3 starts with the cysteine, ends with the phenylalanine, and has 18 residues. This entry keeps only the CDR3 DNA: 54 bases, framed from base 1. The time point tag for this specimen amounts to: about 28 days (+/-7) after the second vaccine dose. AZD1222 recipients with second doses at about 4 weeks or about 12 weeks were pooled, because spike-specific TCR depth and breadth did not differ between schedules. The vaccinee samples were drawn from two UK trials, COV001 and COV002, one of which was a single-blind randomized controlled phase 2/3 trial testing AZD1222 (ChAdOx1 nCoV-19) in healthy adults. For TCRbeta chain sequencing, PBMC samples from trial participants were taken at day 0 and at day 28 after the second dose.

Comments on this clone: Its antigen is currently not known. No base quality values were provided; no much bigger clone lies one nucleotide off.

The CDR3 regions of human TCRbeta chains were subjected to immunosequencing. As for the authors' bioinformatics: Repertoire TCRs were checked for matches against a reference library of SARS-CoV-2-specific TCRs that had been generated using the MIRA antigen-specificity platform. Breadth was defined as the fraction of unique TCRs that were SARS-CoV-2-associated, and depth was defined as the fraction of total T cells that were SARS-CoV-2-associated. Using the MIRA data, each spike-specific TCR was mapped to the spike region that the TCR reacts to and placed in a CD4 or CD8 class. Log10-transformed breadth and depth values were compared by one-way ANOVA with Sidak's multiple comparisons tests. The source is immuneACCESS, and TCRdb retained only in-frame sequences with V and J called. Part of the clones is not carried over; for the studies checked, unresolved V genes explain less than half of this, and the remainder is unexplained. The DNA gave D and trimming, while V, J and clone size come from that table. The sample contains around 70,000 clones, roughly nine tenths of them found a single time. The ten largest account for approximately 1.2% of the sample.

Sequenced here: peripheral blood, sampled 28 days after the second AZD1222 dose. Rearrangement joined TRBV6-1 to TRBJ2-7, and TRBD1 matches 9 of the central bases. This TCR came from an adult who received the AZD1222 COVID-19 vaccine. Here the CDR3 is given as CASSEVRKSWTGAYEQYF. In nucleotides, the sequence is TGTGCCAGCAGTGAAGTAAGAAAATCCTGGACAGGGGCCTACGAGCAGTACTTC.